These 15 T cell receptor beta chains came from one sample sequenced in a study of radiation and T cells in renal cell carcinoma. Clones were read by immunoSEQ multiplex PCR, and TCRdb kept only the in-frame ones, dropping some. The sample records about 140,000 clones, over 80% being singletons. As for time point: baseline pretreatment blood. Specified treatment: 15 Gy SBRT to primary tumor, nephrectomy 4 weeks later. The sample was blood, taken from a patient whose treatment included radiotherapy and nephrectomy. The source is a woman aged 45-65 years with renal cell carcinoma.

V is TRBV7-8 and J is TRBJ2-7, with 8 bases fitting TRBD2. Germline V gives CDR1 SGHVS, CDR2 FQNEAQ. The CDR3 contains 14 residues. The V segment lost 7 bases and the J segment 1 base; nucleotides outside the gene matches: 6. The CDR3 region is CASNERGSSYEQYF. DNA of the CDR3: TGTGCCAGCAACGAGCGGGGGTCATCCTACGAGCAGTACTTC.

V and J are TRBV9 and TRBJ1-1; TRBD1 is a possible D gene (5 bases). Trimming left V 6 bases short and J 0 bases short, with 15 bases between. Germline CDR1 SGDLS, CDR2 YYNGEE. The CDR3 consists of 15 residues. The CDR3 here is CASTRLGGMNTEAFF. In nucleotides, the CDR3 is TGTGCCAGCACAAGACTGGGGGGAATGAACACTGAAGCTTTCTTT.

This clone was observed a single time. This chain joins TRBV5-5 and TRBJ2-3; D perhaps matches TRBD1 (5 bases). Trimming pared 3 bases from V and 2 bases from J, leaving 13 bases between. There are 15 residues in the CDR3. CDR1 SGHKS and CDR2 YYEKEE come from the germline V gene (reference sequence). Written as DNA, the CDR3 is TGTGCCAGCAGCTCTTTTGGCAGGGCCACAGATACGCAGTATTTT. The encoded protein is CASSSFGRATDTQYF.

The rearrangement links TRBV9 to TRBJ2-1; D is tentatively TRBD1 or TRBD2 (5 bases each). The CDR3 has 14 residues. Trimming took 0 bases from V and 9 from J, leaving 13 bases between them. Germline CDR1 and CDR2: SGDLS and YYNGEE. CDR3 in amino acids: CASSVASQGAEQFF. The CDR3 DNA sequence: TGTGCCAGCAGCGTAGCCTCCCAGGGAGCTGAGCAGTTCTTC.

This chain joins TRBV10-3 and TRBJ1-1, with D possibly being TRBD1 (6 bases). The CDR3 covers 14 residues. CDR1 is ENHRY, CDR2 SYGVKD, per germline. V was cut by 4 bases and J by 1 base, with 10 bases left in between. The CDR3 is CAISGTDKNTEAFF. DNA of the CDR3: TGTGCCATCAGTGGGACAGATAAGAACACTGAAGCTTTCTTT.

The chain joins TRBV30 to TRBJ2-7; TRBD1 matches 10 bases. Looked up from germline, CDR1 is GTSNPN and CDR2 is SVGIG (reference sequence). Losses at the gene ends were 0 bases for V and 6 bases for J; bases not matched to a gene: 5. This CDR3 spans 14 amino acids. CDR3 coding DNA: TGTGCCTGGAGTGTACGAGGACAGGGGGGCGAGCAGTACTTC. It encodes CAWSVRGQGGEQYF.

The CDR3 region is CASSVDRGVNSPLHF. In DNA form, the CDR3 reads TGTGCCAGCAGTGTGGATCGCGGTGTAAATTCACCCCTCCACTTT. The chain employs TRBV2 and TRBJ1-6; D is unclear. The CDR3 runs 15 residues. Germline V gene data show CDR1 as SNHLY and CDR2 as FYNNEI. Trimming left V 4 bases short and J 7 bases short, with 14 bases between. The whole variable domain, filled in from reference TRBV2 and TRBJ1-6, reads EPEVTQTPSHQVTQMGQEVILRCVPISNHLYFYWYRQILGQKVEFLVSFYNNEISEKSEIFDDQFSVERPDGSNFTLKIRSTKLEDSAMYFCASSVDRGVNSPLHFGNGTRLTVT.

This clone has just a few counts. The rearrangement links TRBV4-3 to TRBJ1-2, with D unclear. With 0 bases removed from V and 4 bases from J, the gap between germline ends came to 12 bases. This CDR3 has 15 residues. The V gene's germline CDR1 is LGHNA and CDR2 YSLEER. The CDR3 spells CASSQEWTAPYGYTF. The CDR3, as DNA: TGCGCCAGCAGCCAAGAATGGACGGCACCCTATGGCTACACCTTC.

With respect to this clone: One end of the junction varies from germline; a read error may be responsible. V gene TRBV20-1 combines with J gene TRBJ2-1, with 7 bases lining up with TRBD1. CDR1 is DFQATT and CDR2 is SNEGSKA in the germline V gene (reference sequence). This CDR3 comprises 11 residues. CDR3 protein: CSASATGLLLF. In DNA, the CDR3 is TGCAGTGCTAGCGCGACAGGGCTGCTACTCTTC.

This chain links TRBV5-1 with TRBJ1-1, with a weak D call TRBD1 (6 bases). The CDR3 spans 14 residues. V was cut by 5 bases and J by 4 bases, with 15 bases left in between. The germline V gene encodes CDR1 SGHRS and CDR2 YFSETQ. CDR3 sequence (DNA): TGCGCCAGCAGTAGAGGACAGTCCCTCACTGAAGCTTTCTTT. Translating it yields CASSRGQSLTEAFF.

There are many counts of this clone. The V gene is TRBV5-1, the J gene TRBJ1-4; TRBD1 aligns across 8 bases. The germline V gene encodes CDR1 SGHRS and CDR2 YFSETQ. J was trimmed by 7 bases and V by 2 bases; bases with no gene match: 4. The CDR3 runs 14 residues. The CDR3 is CASSFGQGPEKLFF. Here the CDR3 DNA reads TGCGCCAGCAGCTTCGGACAGGGACCTGAAAAACTGTTTTTT.

This clone was seen just once. The chain is built from TRBV7-2 and TRBJ1-1; possibly TRBD1 for D (5 bases). The CDR3 is 13 residues long. Germline lookup yields CDR1 SGHTA and CDR2 FQGNSA. V was shortened by 0 bases and J by 13 bases, with 15 bases between the two germline ends. The CDR3 nucleotides are TGTGCCAGCAGCTTAGCAGGGGCCGAGGTTGGTTTCTTT. Amino acid sequence: CASSLAGAEVGFF.

The CDR3 nucleotides are TGTGCCAGCAGCTTAGTGAGTAGCGGGAGTTGGGATACGCAGTATTTT. Protein product: CASSLVSSGSWDTQYF. This chain uses TRBV11-2 with TRBJ2-3; 9 bases are shared with TRBD2. V was clipped by 1 base and J by 6 bases; unmatched bases: 8. Germline CDR1 is SGHAT and CDR2 is FQNNGV. This CDR3 region has 16 residues.

V gene TRBV5-6 combines with J gene TRBJ2-7, with D uncertain. CDR1 is SGHDT, CDR2 YYEEEE, per germline. The germline V and J ends were trimmed by 4 bases and 0 bases, with 17 bases remaining between them. CDR3 length equals 16 residues. For the CDR3, the DNA is TGTGCCAGCAGCCCAATACTGGACCTTCACTCCTACGAGCAGTACTTC. Protein sequence: CASSPILDLHSYEQYF.

This clone was observed a single time. The chain carries TRBV18 and TRBJ1-3; D is perhaps TRBD1 (6 bases). V lost 3 bases and J 2 bases, leaving 11 bases between the germline ends. Per germline, CDR1 KGHSH and CDR2 LQKENI. The CDR3 runs to 15 residues. CDR3 residues: CASSPTGTAGNTIYF. The CDR3 DNA sequence: TGTGCCAGCTCACCTACAGGGACGGCTGGAAACACCATATATTTT.